These T cell receptor beta chains were read from a single sample in a study of regulatory T cells in long-lasting Graves disease. From the multiplex PCR reads, TCRdb called clonotypes with MiXCR, one entry per CDR3 protein. The sample lists 520,000 or so distinct CDR3 sequences, about 12% occurring once. The same data also went into a second study, on T cells in Graves' hyperthyroidism and ophthalmopathy.

This specimen was peripheral blood mononuclear cells (PBMCs), taken at new diagnosis, from a patient treated with antithyroid drugs. These receptors were taken from a woman aged 30 to 39 with Graves disease. Both conserved end residues are part of each CDR3. Clone sizes are given selectively: once, few, many, or a class where the clone is expanded.

clone_size	v_call	cdr3_length	j_call	cdr3_aa
many	TRBV14	16	TRBJ2-1	CASSPARGVSYNEQFF
few	TRBV12-3/TRBV12-4	13	TRBJ1-2	CASNSGGQSGYTF
NA	TRBV2	15	TRBJ2-3	CASSRDREGTDTQYF
many	TRBV6-5	21	TRBJ1-1	CASSYDVYRATKSPSNTEAFF
many	TRBV6-1	16	TRBJ1-5	CASSEHFGGSNQPQHF
few	TRBV19	14	TRBJ2-1	CASSTTGWDWEQFF
few	TRBV20-1	11	TRBJ2-1	CSGQAHNEQFF
many	TRBV12-3/TRBV12-4	17	TRBJ1-1	CASSPGGGRRQKPEAFF
many	TRBV12-3/TRBV12-4	20	TRBJ2-1	CASSFLRLAGGRWTYNEQFF
many	TRBV18	16	TRBJ2-1	CASSPPTGLATNEQFF